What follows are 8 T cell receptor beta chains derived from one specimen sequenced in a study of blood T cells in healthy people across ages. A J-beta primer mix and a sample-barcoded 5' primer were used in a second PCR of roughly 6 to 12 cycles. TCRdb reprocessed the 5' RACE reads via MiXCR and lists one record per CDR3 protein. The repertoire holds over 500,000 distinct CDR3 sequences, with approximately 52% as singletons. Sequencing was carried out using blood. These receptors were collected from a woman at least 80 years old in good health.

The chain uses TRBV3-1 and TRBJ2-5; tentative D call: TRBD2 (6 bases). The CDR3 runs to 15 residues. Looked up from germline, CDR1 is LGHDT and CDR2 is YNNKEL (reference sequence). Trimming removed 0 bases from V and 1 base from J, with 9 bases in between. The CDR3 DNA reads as TGTGCCAGCAGCCAAGATTGGAGGGGCCAAGAGACCCAGTACTTC. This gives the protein CASSQDWRGQETQYF.

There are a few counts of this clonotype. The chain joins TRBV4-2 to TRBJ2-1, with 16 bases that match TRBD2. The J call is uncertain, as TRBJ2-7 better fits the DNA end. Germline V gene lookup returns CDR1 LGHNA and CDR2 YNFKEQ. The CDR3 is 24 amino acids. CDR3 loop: CASSQGPRGIPGLAGGGSYNEQYF. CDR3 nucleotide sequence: TGTGCCAGCAGCCAAGGACCTAGGGGAATCCCGGGACTAGCGGGAGGGGGGTCCTACAATGAGCAGTACTTC.

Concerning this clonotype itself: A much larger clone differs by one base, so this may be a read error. CDR3 DNA sequence: TGTGCCAGCAGTCCTACGACAGGGGGCTCCTCCGAGCAGTACTTC. It is translated as CASSPTTGGSSEQYF. The chain joins TRBV7-2 to TRBJ2-5; 10 bases align to TRBD1. The tail of the sequence fits TRBJ2-7 better, so the J call may be wrong. The V gene's germline CDR1 is SGHTA and CDR2 FQGNSA. The CDR3 has 15 residues.

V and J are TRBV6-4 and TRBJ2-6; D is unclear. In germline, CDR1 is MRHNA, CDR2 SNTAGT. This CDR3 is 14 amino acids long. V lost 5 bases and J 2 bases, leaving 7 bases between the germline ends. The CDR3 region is CASSKNPGANVLTF. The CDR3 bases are TGTGCCAGCAGTAAAAACCCTGGGGCCAACGTCCTGACTTTC.

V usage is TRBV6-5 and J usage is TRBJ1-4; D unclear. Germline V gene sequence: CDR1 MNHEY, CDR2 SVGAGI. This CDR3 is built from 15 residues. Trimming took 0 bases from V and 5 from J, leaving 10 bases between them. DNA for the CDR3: TGTGCCAGCAGTTACTCACGGGGTCGGAATGAAAAACTGTTTTTT. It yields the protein CASSYSRGRNEKLFF.

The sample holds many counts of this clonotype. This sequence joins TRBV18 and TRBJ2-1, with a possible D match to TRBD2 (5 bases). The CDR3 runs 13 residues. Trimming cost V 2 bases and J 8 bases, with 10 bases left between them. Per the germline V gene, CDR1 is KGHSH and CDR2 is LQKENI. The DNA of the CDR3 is TGTGCCAGCTCACCAGCTAGCAGTGATGAGCAGTTCTTC. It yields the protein CASSPASSDEQFF.

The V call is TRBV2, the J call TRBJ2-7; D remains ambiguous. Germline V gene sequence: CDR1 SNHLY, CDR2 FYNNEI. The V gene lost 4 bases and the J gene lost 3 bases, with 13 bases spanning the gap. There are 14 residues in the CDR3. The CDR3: CASSVRWERYEQYF. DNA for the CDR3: TGTGCCAGCAGTGTGAGATGGGAACGCTACGAGCAGTACTTC.

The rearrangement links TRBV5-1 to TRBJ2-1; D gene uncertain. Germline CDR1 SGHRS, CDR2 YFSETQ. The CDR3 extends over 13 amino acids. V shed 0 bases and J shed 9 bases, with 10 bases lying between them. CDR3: CASSLAQSSEQFF. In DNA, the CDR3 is TGCGCCAGCAGCTTGGCCCAGAGCAGTGAGCAGTTCTTC.